The 24 T cell receptor beta chains listed next were all sequenced from one sample in a study of blood T cell repertoires in COVID-19. The assay was immunoSEQ multiplex PCR, and TCRdb's table has in-frame clones only and misses some. The repertoire holds about 200,000 clones, around 82% seen once, with roughly a sixth in the top ten. Sequencing was performed on PBMCs or T cells enriched from blood (not recorded which). The receptors were gathered from a woman in her forties or fifties with acute COVID-19.

A single count supports this clone. The chain couples TRBV6-5 to TRBJ2-7; possibly TRBD2 for D (7 bases). The V end lost 7 bases, the J end lost 5 bases, and 15 bases lay between the germline ends. The CDR3 sequence is 13 residues long. The V gene's germline CDR1 is MNHEY and CDR2 SVGAGI. This CDR3 reads CASTLGGGDEQYV. CDR3 DNA sequence: TGTGCCAGCACCCTAGGCGGGGGCGACGAGCAGTACGTC.

The gene calls are TRBV5-1 and TRBJ2-7; 10 bases are a match to TRBD1. Germline lookup yields CDR1 SGHRS and CDR2 YFSETQ. This CDR3 has 14 residues. J lost 4 bases, V lost 5 bases, and 6 bases had no gene match. The CDR3 sequence is CASRTGTGDYEQYV. The CDR3 DNA reads as TGCGCCAGCAGAACCGGGACAGGGGATTACGAGCAGTACGTC.

The sample holds one count of this clone. The genes are TRBV30 and TRBJ2-5; 11 nucleotides match TRBD2. The trim removed 2 bases at V and 1 base at J, leaving 6 bases unmatched. The CDR3 is 16 residues long. The germline CDR1 and CDR2 sequences are GTSNPN and SVGIG (reference sequence). In nucleotides, the CDR3 is TGTGCCTGGAGTTGGGCTAGCGGGGGGCGCCAAGAGACCCAGTACTTC. This sequence encodes CAWSWASGGRQETQYF.

Of note for this clone: This sample also contains other DNA sequences that code for the same CDR3. This chain links TRBV28 with TRBJ1-6; weak D call: TRBD1 (5 bases). The ends were cut back, 6 bases at V and 6 bases at J, with 9 bases in the middle. The CDR3 has 13 amino acids. CDR1 is MDHEN, CDR2 SYDVKM, per germline. The CDR3 DNA sequence: TGTGCCAGCAGCCTCGACAGTAATTCACCCCTCCACTTT. Translating it yields CASSLDSNSPLHF.

Notes on this clone: The same CDR3 can be traced to other DNA sequences in this sample. The chain carries TRBV5-1 and TRBJ1-2; D is unresolved. The germline gives CDR1 SGHRS, CDR2 YFSETQ. The V end was cut by 0 bases, the J end by 2 bases, with 5 bases between. This CDR3 has 13 amino acids. In DNA form, the CDR3 reads TGCGCCAGCAGCTTGGGAGGCAACTATGGCTACACCTTC. It specifies CASSLGGNYGYTF.

The rearrangement uses TRBV6-1 and TRBJ1-2; D not certain. The CDR3 is made up of 15 amino acids. CDR1 MNHNS and CDR2 SASEGT come from the germline V gene. Between the trimmed V and J ends, which lost 2 bases and 6 bases, there was a span of 16 bases. The CDR3 nucleotides read TGTGCCAGCAGTGAACTTCGGGGTAAGAAGGATGGCTACACCTTC. It yields the protein CASSELRGKKDGYTF.

The genes are TRBV11-1 and TRBJ1-3; D not certain. V was trimmed by 8 bases and J by 4 bases, leaving 12 bases between them. The germline V gene has CDR1 SGHAT and CDR2 FQDESV (reference sequence). The CDR3 covers 13 residues. CDR3 coding DNA: TGTGCCAGCTGCTCCGGGATGGGAAACACCATATATTTT. It is translated as CASCSGMGNTIYF.

This clone was detected only a few times. DNA for the CDR3: TGTGCCAGCAGCTTCGACAGGGGCGGAGAAAAACTGTTTTTT. Translation: CASSFDRGGEKLFF. This rearrangement joins TRBV5-4 to TRBJ1-4; 8 bases align to TRBD1. Trimming at V came to 2 bases and at J to 8 bases, leaving 5 bases not matched to a gene. From germline, CDR1 is SGHNT and CDR2 YYREEE (reference sequence). The CDR3 sequence is 14 residues long.

The V gene is TRBV2, the J gene TRBJ2-2, with D perhaps matching TRBD2 (6 bases). In germline, CDR1 is SNHLY, CDR2 FYNNEI. Deletions cut 8 bases from V and 3 bases from J, with 16 bases between. The CDR3 totals 15 residues. DNA of the CDR3: TGTGCCAGCGGCCCGGTGCGGGGCGACACCGGGGAGCTGTTTTTT. Translating gives CASGPVRGDTGELFF.

At least ten counts were recorded for this clone. The rearrangement joins TRBV27 to TRBJ2-5; 13 positions match TRBD2. The germline gives CDR1 MNHEY, CDR2 SMNVEV (reference sequence). This CDR3 has 15 amino acids. The junction had 6 bases not matched to a gene; V was cut back by 6 bases and J by 5 bases. CDR3 sequence: CASRTSGGAFETQYF. Written as DNA, the CDR3 is TGTGCCAGCAGAACTAGCGGGGGGGCCTTTGAGACCCAGTACTTC.

CDR3 bases: TGTGCCAGCAGTTACTCTTCAGGGGGAGCTCCGTATGGCTACACCTTC. Translation: CASSYSSGGAPYGYTF. The chain is built from TRBV6-5 and TRBJ1-2; TRBD1 matches 7 bases. This CDR3 region has 16 residues. The ends lost 0 bases at V and 5 bases at J; junction bases unmatched: 9. Germline lookup yields CDR1 MNHEY and CDR2 SVGAGI.

CDR3 sequence reads: CASSQGVGNQPQHF. CDR3 coding DNA: TGTGCCAGCAGCCAAGGGGTGGGCAATCAGCCCCAGCATTTT. The V call is TRBV9, the J call TRBJ1-5; maybe TRBD1 (5 bases). This CDR3 is built from 14 residues. V lost 4 bases, J lost 2 bases, and 10 bases lay in between. CDR1 and CDR2 from the germline V gene are SGDLS and YYNGEE.

The CDR3 protein is CASSALDFGMNTEAFF. The CDR3, as DNA: TGTGCCAGCAGCGCGCTAGACTTTGGTATGAACACTGAAGCTTTCTTT. V and J are TRBV9 and TRBJ1-1; D gene uncertain. CDR1 is SGDLS, CDR2 YYNGEE, per germline. Deletions cut 3 bases from V and 0 bases from J, with 15 bases between. The CDR3 runs to 16 residues.

The chain links TRBV9 to TRBJ1-1, with 7 bases fitting TRBD1. V was pared by 0 bases and J by 4 bases, with 9 bases of the junction left unmatched. CDR1 SGDLS and CDR2 YYNGEE come from the germline V gene. CDR3 size: 16 residues. In nucleotides, the CDR3 is TGTGCCAGCAGCGTAGAGAGTCAGGGGGTGACCACTGAAGCTTTCTTT. Its translation: CASSVESQGVTTEAFF. Combining the CDR3 with reference TRBV9 and TRBJ1-1 gives the whole variable domain DSGVTQTPKHLITATGQRVTLRCSPRSGDLSVYWYQQSLDQGLQFLIQYYNGEERAKGNILERFSAQQFPDLHSELNLSSLELGDSALYFCASSVESQGVTTEAFFGQGTRLTVV.

The rearrangement uses TRBV7-9 and TRBJ2-1, with 8 bases identical to TRBD1. CDR3 length: 12 residues. Trimming removed 5 bases from V and 8 bases from J; junction bases left unmatched: 2. CDR1 and CDR2 from the germline V gene are SEHNR and FQNEAQ (reference sequence). This chain's CDR3 is CASSPTGDEQFF. The CDR3 DNA sequence: TGTGCCAGCAGCCCGACAGGGGATGAGCAGTTCTTC. Supplemented by reference TRBV7-9 and TRBJ2-1, the full variable domain reads DTGVSQNPRHKITKRGQNVTFRCDPISEHNRLYWYRQTLGQGPEFLTYFQNEAQLEKSRLLSDRFSAERPKGSFSTLEIQRTEQGDSAMYLCASSPTGDEQFFGPGTRLTVL.

The chain is built from TRBV5-5 and TRBJ1-1, with unresolved D. CDR3 length equals 14 residues. Germline V lookup: CDR1 SGHKS, CDR2 YYEKEE (reference sequence). Trimming removed 2 bases from V and 1 base from J, with 9 bases in between. CDR3 residues: CASSFSRANTEAFF. The CDR3 bases are TGTGCCAGCAGCTTTTCTAGAGCGAACACTGAAGCTTTCTTT.

In nucleotides, the CDR3 is TGCGCCAGCAGCTCAGCCGACAGGGCGAATGGCTACACCTTC. Amino acid sequence: CASSSADRANGYTF. The V and J genes are TRBV5-1 and TRBJ1-2; 7 nucleotides line up with TRBD1. J lost 6 bases, V lost 3 bases, and 8 bases had no gene match. This CDR3 is 14 amino acids long. Germline V gene sequence: CDR1 SGHRS, CDR2 YFSETQ.

This chain joins TRBV27 and TRBJ2-7; possibly TRBD2 for D (6 bases). V was shortened by 5 bases and J by 3 bases, with 11 bases between the two germline ends. Germline CDR1 and CDR2: MNHEY and SMNVEV (reference sequence). This CDR3 is built from 13 residues. CDR3 DNA sequence: TGTGCCAGCAGTAGAGGGAGGTACTACGAGCAGTACGTC. It is translated as CASSRGRYYEQYV.

The chain carries TRBV5-1 and TRBJ1-6; D gene uncertain. CDR1 is SGHRS and CDR2 is YFSETQ in the germline V gene. This CDR3 has 13 residues. With 0 bases removed from V and 14 bases from J, the gap between germline ends came to 12 bases. This chain's CDR3 is CASSLATRSALHF. The DNA for the CDR3 is TGCGCCAGCAGCTTGGCCACTAGATCCGCCCTCCACTTT.

The chain has TRBV19 and TRBJ1-2; 8 bases match TRBD1. CDR1 and CDR2 from the germline V gene are LNHDA and SQIVND (reference sequence). The V segment lost 0 bases and the J segment 8 bases; nucleotides outside the gene matches: 11. CDR3 length: 16 amino acids. CDR3: CASSIDPHPGGKGYTF. CDR3 coding DNA: TGTGCCAGTAGTATAGACCCCCACCCAGGGGGCAAGGGCTACACCTTC.

This chain joins TRBV28 and TRBJ1-3; D remains unclear. V was trimmed by 1 base and J by 4 bases, leaving 8 bases between them. The CDR3 extends over 14 amino acids. Germline CDR1 reads MDHEN; CDR2 reads SYDVKM. The CDR3 sequence is CASSLSTRGNTIYF. The CDR3, as DNA: TGTGCCAGCAGTTTATCCACGAGAGGAAACACCATATATTTT.

The chain uses TRBV7-8 and TRBJ1-1; 7 bases align to TRBD1. CDR3 size: 15 residues. CDR1 and CDR2 from the germline V gene are SGHVS and FQNEAQ. With V trimmed by 0 bases and J by 5 bases, 6 bases remained unmatched. The CDR3 sequence: CASSLAGAGGTEAFF. For the CDR3, the DNA is TGTGCCAGCAGCTTAGCGGGGGCAGGGGGTACTGAAGCTTTCTTT.

The rearrangement joins TRBV30 to TRBJ2-3, with 8 bases lining up with TRBD2. The CDR3 runs 13 residues. Trimming took 3 bases from V and 4 from J; bases not matched to a gene: 3. Germline V CDR1 and CDR2: GTSNPN, SVGIG (reference sequence). The CDR3 DNA follows: TGTGCCTGGAGAAACGGGGGGGCAGATACGCAGTATTTT. It encodes CAWRNGGADTQYF.

The chain employs TRBV7-2 and TRBJ2-3; 8 nucleotides agree with TRBD2. The trim removed 4 bases at V and 6 bases at J, leaving 3 bases unmatched. CDR3 length: 13 amino acids. Looked up from germline, CDR1 is SGHTA and CDR2 is FQGNSA. As DNA, the CDR3 is TGTGCCAGCAGCTCCCCGGGGGGGGATACGCAGTATTTT. It is translated as CASSSPGGDTQYF.